The 5 T cell receptor beta chains presented below share a single source sample, sequenced in a study of CD8 T cells in ankylosing spondylitis. Via MiXCR, TCRdb re-called the 5' RACE reads, giving one row per CDR3 protein. Seen here are approximately 12,000 distinct CDR3 sequences, over 2.5% observed once, and the top ten hold roughly 10%. Material for sequencing was blood, either unsorted or a sorted T cell fraction (not recorded which). These receptors were taken from a male donor with ankylosing spondylitis or in good health (not recorded which).

Ten or more counts support this clonotype. This chain connects TRBV9 to TRBJ1-3; D gene unclear. The CDR3 spans 16 residues. CDR1 and CDR2 (germline): SGDLS, YYNGEE. The V gene lost 2 bases and the J gene lost 0 bases, with 12 bases spanning the gap. The CDR3 reads CASSVASEGSGNTIYF. CDR3 nucleotides: TGTGCCAGCAGCGTTGCCTCTGAGGGCTCTGGAAACACCATATATTTT.

In its sample, this clonotype was seen many times. This chain connects TRBV9 to TRBJ2-2; weak D call: TRBD1 (6 bases). V was cut by 6 bases and J by 0 bases, with 21 bases left in between. CDR1 is SGDLS, CDR2 YYNGEE, per germline. The CDR3 is 18 residues long. As DNA, the CDR3 is TGTGCCAGCACCCCGCGGAGGACAGTGATCGCGAACACCGGGGAGCTGTTTTTT. This encodes CASTPRRTVIANTGELFF. The full variable domain, completed using reference TRBV9 and TRBJ2-2, is DSGVTQTPKHLITATGQRVTLRCSPRSGDLSVYWYQQSLDQGLQFLIQYYNGEERAKGNILERFSAQQFPDLHSELNLSSLELGDSALYFCASTPRRTVIANTGELFFGEGSRLTVL.

This clonotype occurred many times. The chain links TRBV9 to TRBJ2-3; the match to TRBD2 covers 9 bases. Per the germline V gene, CDR1 is SGDLS and CDR2 is YYNGEE. The CDR3 length is 18 residues. Trimming at V came to 6 bases and at J to 4 bases, leaving 18 bases not matched to a gene. In DNA form, the CDR3 reads TGTGCCAGCACCAAGGGTGGGGCTAGCGGGACTAGCCCAGATACGCAGTATTTT. Amino acids: CASTKGGASGTSPDTQYF.

The chain combines TRBV12-2 with TRBJ2-1; the D call of TRBD2 is as the table states it, not checked on the DNA. TRBV12-2 is designated a pseudogene. CDR3 size: 16 residues. The CDR3 is CASRLSQGLASYEQFF. DNA for the CDR3: TGTGCAAGTCGCTTGTCGCAGGGGCTAGCGTCGTATGAGCAGTTCTTC.

Within the sample, this clonotype is medium-sized. This chain connects TRBV9 to TRBJ2-3; the match to TRBD2 covers 10 bases. Germline V lookup: CDR1 SGDLS, CDR2 YYNGEE. The CDR3 length is 18 residues. Germline trimming cut 2 bases from V and 2 bases from J; bases unmatched to any gene: 11. The chain's CDR3 is CASSVGVELAGITDTQYF. For the CDR3, the DNA is TGTGCCAGCAGCGTGGGGGTGGAACTAGCGGGGATCACAGATACGCAGTATTTT.